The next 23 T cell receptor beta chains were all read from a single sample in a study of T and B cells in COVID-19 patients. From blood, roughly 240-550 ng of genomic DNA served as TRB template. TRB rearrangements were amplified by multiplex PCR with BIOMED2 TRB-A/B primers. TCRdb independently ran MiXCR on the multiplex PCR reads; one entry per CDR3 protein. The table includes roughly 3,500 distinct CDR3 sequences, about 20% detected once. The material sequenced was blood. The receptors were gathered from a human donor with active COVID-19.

The CDR3 loop is CSARDSGPPGETQYF. CDR3 DNA: TGCAGTGCTAGAGACTCTGGGCCGCCAGGAGAGACCCAGTACTTC. The chain couples TRBV20-1 to TRBJ2-5, with D uncertain. The CDR3 is made up of 15 amino acids. Germline CDR1 and CDR2: DFQATT and SNEGSKA (reference sequence). V lost 0 bases, J lost 4 bases, and 15 bases lay in between.

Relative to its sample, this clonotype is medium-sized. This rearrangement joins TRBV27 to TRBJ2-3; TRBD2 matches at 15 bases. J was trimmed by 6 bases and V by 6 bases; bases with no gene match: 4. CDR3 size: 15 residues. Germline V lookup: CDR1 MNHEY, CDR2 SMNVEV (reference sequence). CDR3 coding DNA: TGTGCCAGCAGACTCGGACTAGCGGGAGGGGATACGCAGTATTTT. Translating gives CASRLGLAGGDTQYF.

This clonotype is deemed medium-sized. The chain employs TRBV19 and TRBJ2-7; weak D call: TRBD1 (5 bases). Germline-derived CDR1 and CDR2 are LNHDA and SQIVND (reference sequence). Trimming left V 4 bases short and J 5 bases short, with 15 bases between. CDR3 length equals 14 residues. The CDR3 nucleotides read TGTGCCAGTAGTACCTCCCGACAGCTCCACGAGCAGTACTTC. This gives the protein CASSTSRQLHEQYF.

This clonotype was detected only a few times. The CDR3 DNA reads TGTGCCAGCAGCGCGGACAGGACCACTCAGCCCCAGCATTTT. Translating it yields CASSADRTTQPQHF. The chain joins TRBV5-4 to TRBJ1-5; 7 nucleotides align to TRBD1. V lost 4 bases and J lost 6; bases outside the gene matches: 7. CDR3 length: 14 amino acids. CDR1 is SGHNT, CDR2 YYREEE, per germline (reference sequence).

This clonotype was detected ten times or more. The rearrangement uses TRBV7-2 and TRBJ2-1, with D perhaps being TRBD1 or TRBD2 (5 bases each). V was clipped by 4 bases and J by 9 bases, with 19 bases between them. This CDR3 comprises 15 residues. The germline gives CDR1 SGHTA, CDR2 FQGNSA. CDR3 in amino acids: CASSSSRALGTEQFF. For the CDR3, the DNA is TGTGCCAGCAGCTCGTCCCGGGCCCTAGGGACTGAGCAGTTCTTC.

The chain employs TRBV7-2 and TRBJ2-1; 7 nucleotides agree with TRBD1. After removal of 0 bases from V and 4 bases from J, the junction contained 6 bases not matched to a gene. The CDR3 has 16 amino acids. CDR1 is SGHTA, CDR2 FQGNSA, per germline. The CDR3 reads CASSLAPGQNYNEQFF. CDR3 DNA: TGTGCCAGCAGCTTAGCCCCGGGACAGAATTACAATGAGCAGTTCTTC.

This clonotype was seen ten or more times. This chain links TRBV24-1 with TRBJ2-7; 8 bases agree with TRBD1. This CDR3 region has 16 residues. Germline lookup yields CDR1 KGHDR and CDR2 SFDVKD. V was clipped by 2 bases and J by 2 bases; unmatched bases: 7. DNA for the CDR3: TGTGCCACCAGTGATTCCCTTGGACAGGGACCCTACGAGCAGTACTTC. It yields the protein CATSDSLGQGPYEQYF.

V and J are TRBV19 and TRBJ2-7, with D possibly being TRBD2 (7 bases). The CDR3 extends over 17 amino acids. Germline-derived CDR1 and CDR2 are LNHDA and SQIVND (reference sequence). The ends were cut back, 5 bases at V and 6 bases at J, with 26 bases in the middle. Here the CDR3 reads CASSQTGSAEGLGEQYF. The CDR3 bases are TGTGCCAGTAGTCAAACAGGGAGTGCGGAAGGACTAGGCGAGCAGTACTTC. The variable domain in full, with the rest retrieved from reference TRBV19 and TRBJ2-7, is DGGITQSPKYLFRKEGQNVTLSCEQNLNHDAMYWYRQDPGQGLRLIYYSQIVNDFQKGDIAEGYSVSREKKESFPLTVTSAQKNPTAFYLCASSQTGSAEGLGEQYFGPGTRLTVT.

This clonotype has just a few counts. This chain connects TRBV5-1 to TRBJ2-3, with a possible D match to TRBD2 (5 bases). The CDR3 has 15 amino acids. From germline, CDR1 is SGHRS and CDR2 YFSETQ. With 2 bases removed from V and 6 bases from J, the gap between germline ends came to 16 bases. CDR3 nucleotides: TGCGCCAGCAGCTTAGACGGAGGTGTTGCGGATACGCAGTATTTT. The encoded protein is CASSLDGGVADTQYF.

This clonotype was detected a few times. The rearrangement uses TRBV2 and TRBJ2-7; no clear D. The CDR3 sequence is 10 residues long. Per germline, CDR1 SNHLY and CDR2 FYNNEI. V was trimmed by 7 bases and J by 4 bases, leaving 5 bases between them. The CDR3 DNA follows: TGTGCCAGCACGGCGTACGAGCAGTACTTC. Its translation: CASTAYEQYF. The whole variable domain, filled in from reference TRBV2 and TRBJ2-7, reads EPEVTQTPSHQVTQMGQEVILRCVPISNHLYFYWYRQILGQKVEFLVSFYNNEISEKSEIFDDQFSVERPDGSNFTLKIRSTKLEDSAMYFCASTAYEQYFGPGTRLTVT.

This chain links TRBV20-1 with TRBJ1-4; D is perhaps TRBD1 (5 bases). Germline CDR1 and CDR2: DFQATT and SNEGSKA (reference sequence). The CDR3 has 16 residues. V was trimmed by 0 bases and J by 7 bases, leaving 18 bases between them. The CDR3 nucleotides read TGCAGTGCTAGAGATATCGCGGGGCAGGGTGGTGAAAAACTGTTTTTT. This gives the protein CSARDIAGQGGEKLFF.

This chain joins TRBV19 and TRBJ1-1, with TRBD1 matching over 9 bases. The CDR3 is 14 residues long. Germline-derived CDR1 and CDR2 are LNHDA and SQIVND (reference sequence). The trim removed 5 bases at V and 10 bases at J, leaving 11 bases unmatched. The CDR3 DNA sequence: TGTGCCAGTAGTGCCGAGACAGGGGGTGGAGGAGCTTTCTTT. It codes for CASSAETGGGGAFF.

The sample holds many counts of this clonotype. The CDR3: CASSYSGGGRGWGNQPQHF. The CDR3 coding sequence is TGTGCCAGCAGTTACTCGGGTGGGGGACGGGGTTGGGGAAATCAGCCCCAGCATTTT. The chain carries TRBV6-5 and TRBJ1-5, with D tentatively TRBD1 (5 bases). The CDR3 runs 19 residues. Germline CDR1 and CDR2: MNHEY and SVGAGI. Trimming took off 0 bases at V and 4 bases at J, with 22 bases between the two ends.

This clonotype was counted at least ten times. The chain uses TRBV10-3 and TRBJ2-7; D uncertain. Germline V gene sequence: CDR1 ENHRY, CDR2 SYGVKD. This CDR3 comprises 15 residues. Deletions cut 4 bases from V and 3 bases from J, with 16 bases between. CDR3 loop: CAISGGDSRNYEQYF. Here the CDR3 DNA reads TGTGCCATCAGTGGAGGAGACTCCCGTAACTACGAGCAGTACTTC.

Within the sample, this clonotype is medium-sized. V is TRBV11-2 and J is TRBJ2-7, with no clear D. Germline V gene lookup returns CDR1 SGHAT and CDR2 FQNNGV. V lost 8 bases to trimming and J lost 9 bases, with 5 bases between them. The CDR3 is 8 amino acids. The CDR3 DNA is TGTGCCAGCCCACGGCAGTACTTC. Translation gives CASPRQYF.

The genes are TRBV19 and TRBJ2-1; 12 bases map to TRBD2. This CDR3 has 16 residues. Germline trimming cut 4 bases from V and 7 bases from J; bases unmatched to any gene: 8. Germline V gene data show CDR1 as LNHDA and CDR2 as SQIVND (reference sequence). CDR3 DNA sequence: TGTGCCAGTAGTAGACGACTAGCGGGAGTACGAAATGAGCAGTTCTTC. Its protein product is CASSRRLAGVRNEQFF.

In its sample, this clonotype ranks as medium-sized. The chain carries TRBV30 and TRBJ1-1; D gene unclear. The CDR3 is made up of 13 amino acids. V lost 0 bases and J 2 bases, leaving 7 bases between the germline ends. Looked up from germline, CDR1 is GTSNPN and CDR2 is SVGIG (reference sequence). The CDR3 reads CAWSVGHNTEAFF. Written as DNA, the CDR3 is TGTGCCTGGAGTGTAGGGCATAACACTGAAGCTTTCTTT.

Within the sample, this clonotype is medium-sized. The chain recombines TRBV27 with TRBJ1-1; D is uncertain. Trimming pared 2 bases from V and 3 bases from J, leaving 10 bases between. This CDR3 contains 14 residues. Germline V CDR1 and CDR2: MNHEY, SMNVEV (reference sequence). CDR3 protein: CASSLRRVYTEAFF. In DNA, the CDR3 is TGTGCCAGCAGTTTAAGACGGGTATACACTGAAGCTTTCTTT.

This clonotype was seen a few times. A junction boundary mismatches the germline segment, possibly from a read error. Here the CDR3 reads CASSQDRFVGYGYEQYF. The CDR3 coding sequence is TGTGCCAGCAGCCAAGATCGATTCGTGGGATACGGCTACGAGCAGTACTTC. The chain links TRBV4-3 to TRBJ2-7; D is unclear. This CDR3 is built from 17 residues. Per germline, CDR1 LGHNA and CDR2 YSLEER.

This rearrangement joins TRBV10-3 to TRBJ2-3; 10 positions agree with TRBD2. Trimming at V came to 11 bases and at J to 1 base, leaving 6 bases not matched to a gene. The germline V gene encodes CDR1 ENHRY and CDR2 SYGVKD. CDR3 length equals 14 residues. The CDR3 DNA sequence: TGTGCCCCTCACGGACTAGCGGGCACAGATACGCAGTATTTT. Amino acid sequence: CAPHGLAGTDTQYF.

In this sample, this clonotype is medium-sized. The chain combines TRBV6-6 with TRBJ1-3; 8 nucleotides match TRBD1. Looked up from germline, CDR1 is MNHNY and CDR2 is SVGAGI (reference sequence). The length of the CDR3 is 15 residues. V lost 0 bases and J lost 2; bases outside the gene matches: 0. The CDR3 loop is CASSYSTGAGNTIYF. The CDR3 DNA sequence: TGTGCCAGCAGTTACTCGACAGGGGCTGGAAACACCATATATTTT.

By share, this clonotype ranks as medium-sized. As DNA, the CDR3 is TGTGCCAGCAGCAAGAGACCGGGACAAAGTTATCGAAATCAGCCCCAGCATTTT. Its protein is CASSKRPGQSYRNQPQHF. This rearrangement joins TRBV6-1 to TRBJ1-5; a possible D gene is TRBD1 (6 bases). The CDR3 sequence is 18 residues long. Trimming pared 6 bases from V and 4 bases from J, leaving 25 bases between. Germline assignment: CDR1 MNHNS and CDR2 SASEGT.

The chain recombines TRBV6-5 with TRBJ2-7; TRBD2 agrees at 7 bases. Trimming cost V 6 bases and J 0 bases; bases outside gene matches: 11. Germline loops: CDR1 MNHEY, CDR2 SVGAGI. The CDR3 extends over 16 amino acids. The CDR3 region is CASSSRSGFSSYEQYF. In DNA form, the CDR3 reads TGTGCCAGCAGCTCCCGTAGCGGGTTCAGCTCCTACGAGCAGTACTTC.